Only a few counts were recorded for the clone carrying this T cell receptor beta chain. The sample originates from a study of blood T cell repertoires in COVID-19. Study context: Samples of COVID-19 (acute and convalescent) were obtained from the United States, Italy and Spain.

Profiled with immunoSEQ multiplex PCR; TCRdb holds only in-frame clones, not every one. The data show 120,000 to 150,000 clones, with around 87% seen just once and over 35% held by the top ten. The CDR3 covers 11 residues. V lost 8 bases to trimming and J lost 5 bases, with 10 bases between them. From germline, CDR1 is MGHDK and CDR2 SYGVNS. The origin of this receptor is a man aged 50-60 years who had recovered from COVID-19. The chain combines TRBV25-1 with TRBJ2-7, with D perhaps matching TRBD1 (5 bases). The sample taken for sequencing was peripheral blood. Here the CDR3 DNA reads TGTGCCAGCTTAGGGGTAAACGAGCAGTACTTC. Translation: CASLGVNEQYF.